The 12 T cell receptor beta chains presented below share a single source sample, sequenced in a study of OX40 agonist ivuxolimab in advanced cancers. Clones were read by immunoSEQ multiplex PCR, and TCRdb kept only the in-frame ones, dropping some. Here the sample spans around 18,000 clones, approximately 72% being singletons. Sequencing was performed on CD4+ or CD8+ T cells sorted from blood, taken in a trial of the OX40 agonist ivuxolimab. These receptors came from an adult with an advanced solid tumor such as melanoma, head and neck, liver or kidney cancer.

V and J are TRBV11-2 and TRBJ2-5; the match to TRBD1 covers 8 bases. This CDR3 comprises 15 residues. The V gene end was trimmed by 1 base and the J gene end by 4 bases; junction bases not matched to a gene: 5. The germline CDR1 and CDR2 sequences are SGHAT and FQNNGV. The CDR3 is CASSLGTGGLETQYF. Here the CDR3 DNA reads TGTGCCAGCAGCTTAGGTACAGGGGGGCTAGAGACCCAGTACTTC.

Only a few counts were recorded for this clone. The DNA of the CDR3 is TGCGCCAGCAGCCAAGTCGCCCGGCCGAACACCGGGGAGCTGTTTTTT. This gives the protein CASSQVARPNTGELFF. The chain links TRBV4-3 to TRBJ2-2; D not resolved. CDR3 length: 16 residues. Looked up from germline, CDR1 is LGHNA and CDR2 is YSLEER. Trimming took 1 base from V and 0 from J, leaving 9 bases between them.

This clone was detected only a few times. The chain couples TRBV29-1 to TRBJ2-7; D tentatively reads TRBD1 or TRBD2 (5 bases each). The CDR3 length is 15 residues. V lost 6 bases, J lost 5 bases, and 23 bases lay in between. Germline CDR1 reads SQVTM; CDR2 reads ANQGSEA. CDR3 sequence reads: CSVAGTDARENEQYF. The CDR3 region has the DNA TGCAGCGTCGCTGGGACGGACGCTCGTGAGAACGAGCAGTACTTC.

Note on this clone: The junction and the germline gene differ at one end; a read error may be behind it. The rearrangement links TRBV7-9 to TRBJ2-7; TRBD1 aligns across 10 bases. This CDR3 has 15 amino acids. Germline CDR1 is SEHNR and CDR2 is FQNEAQ (reference sequence). CDR3 in amino acids: CASSSSFTRTGGKDF. Here the CDR3 DNA reads TGTGCCAGCAGCTCCTCTTTTACACGGACAGGGGGAAAGGACTTC. Complete variable domain (other parts from reference TRBV7-9 and TRBJ2-7): DTGVSQNPRHKITKRGQNVTFRCDPISEHNRLYWYRQTLGQGPEFLTYFQNEAQLEKSRLLSDRFSAERPKGSFSTLEIQRTEQGDSAMYLCASSSSFTRTGGKDFGPGTRLTVT.

The gene calls are TRBV27 and TRBJ2-7; D possibly corresponds to TRBD2 (5 bases). The CDR3 is 14 residues long. V lost 0 bases and J lost 4, with 10 bases in between. Germline CDR1 MNHEY, CDR2 SMNVEV (reference sequence). CDR3 DNA: TGTGCCAGCAGTTTATCCCGGTCGGGGTACGAGCAGTACTTC. This gives the protein CASSLSRSGYEQYF.

The V call is TRBV5-6, the J call TRBJ2-5; unclear D gene. This CDR3 region has 13 residues. In germline, CDR1 is SGHDT, CDR2 YYEEEE. Trimming took off 4 bases at V and 3 bases at J, with 10 bases between the two ends. The CDR3 coding sequence is TGTGCCAGCAGCCCGGGCCCGGAAGAGACCCAGTACTTC. Its protein is CASSPGPEETQYF.

By its share, this clone is medium-sized. The chain joins TRBV5-6 to TRBJ2-1; 10 bases map to TRBD1. The CDR3 covers 15 residues. Trimming cost V 3 bases and J 3 bases; bases outside gene matches: 3. Germline V CDR1 and CDR2: SGHDT, YYEEEE. The CDR3 nucleotides read TGTGCCAGCAGCTCCGGGACAGGGGTCTACAATGAGCAGTTCTTC. Its protein product is CASSSGTGVYNEQFF.

The chain carries TRBV7-9 and TRBJ2-1; either TRBD1 or TRBD2 may supply D (5 bases each). The germline V and J ends were trimmed by 5 bases and 14 bases, with 25 bases remaining between them. Germline V gene data show CDR1 as SEHNR and CDR2 as FQNEAQ (reference sequence). This CDR3 spans 15 amino acids. The CDR3 spells CASSLGLQVLSGKFF. In nucleotides, the CDR3 is TGTGCCAGCAGCCTGGGGCTACAGGTCCTTTCGGGGAAGTTCTTC.

CDR3 DNA sequence: TGTGCCAGCATTAACAGCGGGCCATTAGGGAATGAGCAGTTCTTC. This codes for CASINSGPLGNEQFF. The chain couples TRBV27 to TRBJ2-1; tentative D call: TRBD2 (6 bases). The CDR3 is 15 amino acids. Trimming pared 7 bases from V and 7 bases from J, leaving 20 bases between. Looked up from germline, CDR1 is MNHEY and CDR2 is SMNVEV (reference sequence).

This chain joins TRBV5-5 and TRBJ1-1; D unclear. Germline CDR1 SGHKS, CDR2 YYEKEE (reference sequence). Trimming removed 0 bases at V and 0 bases at J, with 6 bases between. CDR3 length: 14 amino acids. The CDR3 spells CASSLDPLNTEAFF. The CDR3 DNA follows: TGTGCCAGCAGCTTGGACCCTTTGAACACTGAAGCTTTCTTT.

This clone was picked up one time. The rearrangement uses TRBV28 and TRBJ1-5; weak D call: TRBD1 (5 bases). V gave up 4 bases and J gave up 3 bases, with 16 bases separating them. Germline V gene lookup returns CDR1 MDHEN and CDR2 SYDVKM. This CDR3 region has 16 residues. CDR3: CASSSPSGRANQPQHF. CDR3 DNA: TGTGCCAGCAGTTCCCCCTCCGGCAGGGCCAATCAGCCCCAGCATTTT.

The chain joins TRBV7-8 to TRBJ2-3; TRBD2 agrees at 10 bases. This CDR3 spans 18 amino acids. From germline, CDR1 is SGHVS and CDR2 FQNEAQ. Unmatched junction bases numbered 7, after V lost 0 bases and J lost 1 base. The CDR3 here is CASSLAETSGAGTDTQYF. The CDR3 region has the DNA TGTGCCAGCAGCTTAGCAGAAACTAGCGGGGCTGGCACAGATACGCAGTATTTT.